These 14 T cell receptor beta chains were all obtained from the same sample, sequenced in a study of Graves' ophthalmopathy and Graves' hyperthyroidism. Beta-chain TCR CDR3 regions were amplified from RNA transcripts. Second-round multiplex PCR followed a first-round RT-PCR using HTBI primers. TCRdb itself ran the multiplex PCR reads through MiXCR, one entry per CDR3 protein. This table has hundreds of thousands of distinct CDR3 sequences, 20% to 25% appearing once. Sequenced input: peripheral blood. These receptor sequences come from a woman between 50 and 59 years old with Graves' ophthalmopathy.

This clonotype was seen many times. V gene TRBV24-1 combines with J gene TRBJ2-2; 10 nucleotides agree with TRBD1. The CDR3 runs 14 residues. The V gene end was trimmed by 5 bases and the J gene end by 4 bases; junction bases not matched to a gene: 0. Germline V gene data show CDR1 as KGHDR and CDR2 as SFDVKD. CDR3: CATSGTGGTGELFF. The CDR3 DNA sequence: TGTGCCACCAGTGGGACAGGGGGCACCGGGGAGCTGTTTTTT.

This clonotype has at least ten counts. The chain carries TRBV28 and TRBJ1-1; a weak D match, TRBD1 (5 bases). Germline V gene lookup returns CDR1 MDHEN and CDR2 SYDVKM. The V end was cut by 0 bases, the J end by 1 base, with 12 bases between. The CDR3 is 16 amino acids. The CDR3 spells CASSLWQGRENTEAFF. The CDR3 nucleotides are TGTGCCAGCAGTTTATGGCAGGGACGGGAGAACACTGAAGCTTTCTTT.

The count of this clonotype is one. The chain couples TRBV3-1 to TRBJ1-6; D not resolved. This CDR3 is 14 amino acids long. CDR1 and CDR2 (germline): LGHDT, YNNKEL (reference sequence). V gave up 4 bases and J gave up 2 bases, with 6 bases separating them. The CDR3, as DNA: TGTGCCAGCAGCCGGGAAACCTATAATTCACCCCTCCACTTT. It specifies CASSRETYNSPLHF.

This clonotype occurred many times. The chain links TRBV19 to TRBJ2-5; unclear D gene. The CDR3 is 15 amino acids. Germline-derived CDR1 and CDR2 are LNHDA and SQIVND (reference sequence). Trimming shortened V by 5 bases and J by 7 bases, and 20 bases separated the two germline ends. The CDR3 nucleotides are TGTGCCAGTAGTCTCAGACGGCAAGGAGTTTGGACCCAGTACTTC. As protein: CASSLRRQGVWTQYF.

This clonotype was recorded at least ten times. V usage is TRBV19 and J usage is TRBJ2-7; D ambiguous. Looked up from germline, CDR1 is LNHDA and CDR2 is SQIVND (reference sequence). The length of the CDR3 is 13 residues. V lost 4 bases and J lost 3, with 10 bases in between. The CDR3 bases are TGTGCCAGTAGTAAGGTCACCGGCTACGAGCAGTACTTC. Translated: CASSKVTGYEQYF. Together with reference TRBV19 and TRBJ2-7, the CDR3 gives the full variable domain: DGGITQSPKYLFRKEGQNVTLSCEQNLNHDAMYWYRQDPGQGLRLIYYSQIVNDFQKGDIAEGYSVSREKKESFPLTVTSAQKNPTAFYLCASSKVTGYEQYFGPGTRLTVT.

The chain employs TRBV2 and TRBJ2-7, with D unresolved. V gave up 1 base and J gave up 7 bases, with 8 bases separating them. This CDR3 is 12 amino acids long. CDR1 is SNHLY and CDR2 is FYNNEI in the germline V gene. CDR3 residues: CASSEELVEQYF. The DNA for the CDR3 is TGTGCCAGCAGTGAAGAATTGGTGGAGCAGTACTTC.

This clonotype has a count of ten or more. This sequence joins TRBV19 and TRBJ2-5; 11 nucleotides align to TRBD2. Germline V lookup: CDR1 LNHDA, CDR2 SQIVND (reference sequence). The CDR3 runs 17 residues. Trimming cost V 7 bases and J 5 bases; bases outside gene matches: 15. The CDR3 sequence is CASTRSGLAGGGETQYF. The DNA for the CDR3 is TGTGCCAGTACTAGATCCGGCCTAGCGGGAGGCGGGGAGACCCAGTACTTC.

With respect to this clonotype: Since a much larger clone is just one base distant, this may be a read error. The rearrangement joins TRBV6-1 to TRBJ2-7, with D possibly being TRBD2 (7 bases). The CDR3 consists of 13 residues. CDR1 is MNHNS, CDR2 SASEGT, per germline. The CDR3 coding sequence is TGTGCCAGCAATGTAGGGGGGGTATACGAGGAGTACTTC. This sequence encodes CASNVGGVYEEYF.

The V call is TRBV18, the J call TRBJ1-2; 8 nucleotides agree with TRBD1. CDR3 size: 14 residues. The V gene end was trimmed by 9 bases and the J gene end by 2 bases; junction bases not matched to a gene: 8. CDR1 and CDR2 (germline): KGHSH, LQKENI. The CDR3 reads CASLPGQVNYGYTF. In DNA, the CDR3 is TGTGCCAGTTTACCGGGACAGGTAAACTATGGCTACACCTTC.

This clonotype was picked up a small number of times. V gene TRBV6-2 or TRBV6-3 combines with J gene TRBJ2-2, with D hard to call. The CDR3 is made up of 14 amino acids. Per the germline V gene, CDR1 is MNHEY and CDR2 is SVGEGT. Trimming removed 1 base from V and 7 bases from J, with 10 bases in between. CDR3 loop: CASSYFGEHGELFF. CDR3 sequence (DNA): TGTGCCAGCAGTTACTTTGGGGAACACGGGGAGCTGTTTTTT.

This clonotype was seen ten or more times. The chain uses TRBV15 and TRBJ1-1; 9 bases map to TRBD1. CDR3 length: 15 amino acids. The germline gives CDR1 LNHNV, CDR2 YYDKDF (reference sequence). With V trimmed by 3 bases and J by 4 bases, 6 bases remained unmatched. The chain's CDR3 is CATSSRDRGSTEAFF. CDR3 DNA sequence: TGTGCCACCAGCAGCAGAGACAGGGGGAGCACTGAAGCTTTCTTT.

The chain combines TRBV12-3 or TRBV12-4 with TRBJ1-3; D ambiguous. The V end was cut by 5 bases, the J end by 0 bases, with 8 bases between. This CDR3 comprises 14 residues. CDR3 coding DNA: TGTGCCAGCAGTGTTAGGAGCTCTGGAAACACCATATATTTT. It yields the protein CASSVRSSGNTIYF.

This clonotype has ten or more counts. The chain carries TRBV29-1 and TRBJ2-7, with TRBD1 matching over 9 bases. The V and J ends lost 6 bases and 3 bases, in that order; junction bases with no gene match: 6. Germline assignment: CDR1 SQVTM and CDR2 ANQGSEA. CDR3 size: 13 residues. In nucleotides, the CDR3 is TGCAGCGTCGGAAGGGGACAGGGCTACGAGCAGTACTTC. Translating it yields CSVGRGQGYEQYF.

Many counts were recorded for this clonotype. CDR3 nucleotide sequence: TGTGCCAGTCAAGAGACCCAGTACTTC. Protein product: CASQETQYF. The chain recombines TRBV27 with TRBJ2-5, with D unclear. The V end lost 9 bases, the J end lost 2 bases, and 1 base lay between the germline ends. The CDR3 has 9 residues. Germline values: CDR1 MNHEY, CDR2 SMNVEV (reference sequence).